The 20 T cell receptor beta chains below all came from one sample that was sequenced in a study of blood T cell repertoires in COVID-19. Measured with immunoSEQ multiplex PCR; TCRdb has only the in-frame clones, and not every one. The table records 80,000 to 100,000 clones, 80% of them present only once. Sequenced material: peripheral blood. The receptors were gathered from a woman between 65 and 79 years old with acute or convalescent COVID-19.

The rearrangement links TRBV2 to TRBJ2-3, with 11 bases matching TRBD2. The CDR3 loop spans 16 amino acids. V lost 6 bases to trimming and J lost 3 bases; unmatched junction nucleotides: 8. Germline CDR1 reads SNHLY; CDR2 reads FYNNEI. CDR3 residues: CASRKTSGAATDTQYF. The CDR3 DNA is TGTGCCAGCAGGAAGACTAGCGGGGCGGCAACAGATACGCAGTATTTT.

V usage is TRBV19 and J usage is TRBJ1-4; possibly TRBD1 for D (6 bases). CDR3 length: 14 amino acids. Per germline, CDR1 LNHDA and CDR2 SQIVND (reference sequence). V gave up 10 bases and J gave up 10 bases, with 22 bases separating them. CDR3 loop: CATKHRESRGKLFF. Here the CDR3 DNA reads TGTGCCACTAAGCACAGGGAAAGTCGCGGAAAACTGTTTTTT.

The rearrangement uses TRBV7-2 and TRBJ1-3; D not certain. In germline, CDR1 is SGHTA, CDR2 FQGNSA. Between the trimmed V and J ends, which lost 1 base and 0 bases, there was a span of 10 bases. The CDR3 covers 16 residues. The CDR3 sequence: CASSLVGGVSGNTIYF. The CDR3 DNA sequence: TGTGCCAGCAGCTTAGTTGGAGGAGTCTCTGGAAACACCATATATTTT.

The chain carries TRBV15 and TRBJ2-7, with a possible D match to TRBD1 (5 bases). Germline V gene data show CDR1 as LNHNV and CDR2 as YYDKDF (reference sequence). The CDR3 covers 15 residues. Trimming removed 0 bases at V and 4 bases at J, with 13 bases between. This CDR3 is CATSRERDSSYEQYF. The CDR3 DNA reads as TGTGCCACCAGCAGAGAGAGAGACAGTTCATACGAGCAGTACTTC.

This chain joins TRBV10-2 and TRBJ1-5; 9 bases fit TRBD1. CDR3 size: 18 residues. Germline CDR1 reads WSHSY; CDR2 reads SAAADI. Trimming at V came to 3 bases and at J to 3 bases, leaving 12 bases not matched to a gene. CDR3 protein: CASSENPVGTGINQPQHF. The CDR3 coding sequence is TGCGCCAGCAGTGAAAACCCGGTCGGGACAGGGATCAATCAGCCCCAGCATTTT.

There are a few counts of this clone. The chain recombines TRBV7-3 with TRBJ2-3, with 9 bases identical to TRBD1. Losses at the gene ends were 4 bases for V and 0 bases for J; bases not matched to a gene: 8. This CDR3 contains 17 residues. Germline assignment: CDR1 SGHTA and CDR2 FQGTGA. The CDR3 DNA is TGTGCCAGCAGCTCACAGGACAGGGGCACTAGCACAGATACGCAGTATTTT. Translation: CASSSQDRGTSTDTQYF.

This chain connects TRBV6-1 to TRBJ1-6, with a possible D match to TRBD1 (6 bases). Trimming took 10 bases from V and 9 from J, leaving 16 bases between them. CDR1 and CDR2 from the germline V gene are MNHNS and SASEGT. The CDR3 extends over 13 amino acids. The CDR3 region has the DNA TGTGCCACCGGGGGGAGGGACACTTCACCCCTCCACTTT. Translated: CATGGRDTSPLHF.

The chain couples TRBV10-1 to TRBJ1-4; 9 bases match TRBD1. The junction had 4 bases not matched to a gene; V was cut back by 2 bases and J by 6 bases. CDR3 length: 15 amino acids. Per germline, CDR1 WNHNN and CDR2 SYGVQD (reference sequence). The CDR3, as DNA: TGCGCCAGCAGTGAGGAAACAGGGGGCGATGAAAAACTGTTTTTT. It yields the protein CASSEETGGDEKLFF.

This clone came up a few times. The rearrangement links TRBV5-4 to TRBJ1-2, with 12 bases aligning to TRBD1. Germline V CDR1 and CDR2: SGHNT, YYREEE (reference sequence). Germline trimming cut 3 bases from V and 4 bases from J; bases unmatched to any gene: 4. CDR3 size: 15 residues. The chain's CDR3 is CASSWGQGAGYGYTF. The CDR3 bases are TGTGCCAGCAGCTGGGGACAGGGGGCCGGCTATGGCTACACCTTC. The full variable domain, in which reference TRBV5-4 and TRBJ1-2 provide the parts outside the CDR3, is ETGVTQSPTHLIKTRGQQVTLRCSSQSGHNTVSWYQQALGQGPQFIFQYYREEENGRGNFPPRFSGLQFPNYSSELNVNALELDDSALYLCASSWGQGAGYGYTFGSGTRLTVV.

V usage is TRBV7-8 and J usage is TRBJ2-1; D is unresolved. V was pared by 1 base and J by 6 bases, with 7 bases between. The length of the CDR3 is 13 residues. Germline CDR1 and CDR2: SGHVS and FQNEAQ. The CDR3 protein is CASSLDSSNEQFF. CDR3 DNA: TGTGCCAGCAGCTTAGACAGTTCCAATGAGCAGTTCTTC.

CDR3 DNA: TGTGCCAGCAGCTATACAGGGTTAGGCTACACCTTC. Protein: CASSYTGLGYTF. This rearrangement joins TRBV12-3 or TRBV12-4 to TRBJ1-2; TRBD1 might be the D (6 bases). Trimming removed 6 bases at V and 8 bases at J, with 13 bases between. This CDR3 has 12 residues.

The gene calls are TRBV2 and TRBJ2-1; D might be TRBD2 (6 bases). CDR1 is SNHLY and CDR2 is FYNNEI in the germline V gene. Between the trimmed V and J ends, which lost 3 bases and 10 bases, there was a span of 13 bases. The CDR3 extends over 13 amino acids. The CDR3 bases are TGTGCCAGCAGTGATGGGCGGGAACGGGAGCAGTTCTTC. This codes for CASSDGREREQFF.

The CDR3 here is CASSSGTSLRGEQFF. CDR3 DNA sequence: TGCGCCAGCAGCTCCGGGACTAGCCTCAGGGGGGAGCAGTTCTTC. The chain is built from TRBV5-1 and TRBJ2-1; 9 nucleotides line up with TRBD2. The V gene end was trimmed by 3 bases and the J gene end by 10 bases; junction bases not matched to a gene: 11. CDR1 is SGHRS, CDR2 YFSETQ, per germline. This CDR3 comprises 15 residues.

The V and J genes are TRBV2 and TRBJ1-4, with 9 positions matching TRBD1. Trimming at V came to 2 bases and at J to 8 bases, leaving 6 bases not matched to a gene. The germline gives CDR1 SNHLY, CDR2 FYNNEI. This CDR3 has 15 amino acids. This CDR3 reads CASSESQGAREKLFF. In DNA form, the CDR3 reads TGTGCCAGCAGTGAATCACAGGGGGCCCGAGAAAAACTGTTTTTT.

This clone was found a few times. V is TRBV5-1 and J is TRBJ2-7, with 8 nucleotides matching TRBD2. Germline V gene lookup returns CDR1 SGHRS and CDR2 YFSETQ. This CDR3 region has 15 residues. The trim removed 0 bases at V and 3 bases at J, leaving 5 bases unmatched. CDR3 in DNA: TGCGCCAGCAGCTTGGTTAATAGCGGGAACTACGAGCAGTACTTC. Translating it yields CASSLVNSGNYEQYF. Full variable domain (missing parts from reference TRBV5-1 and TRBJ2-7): KAGVTQTPRYLIKTRGQQVTLSCSPISGHRSVSWYQQTPGQGLQFLFEYFSETQRNKGNFPGRFSGRQFSNSRSEMNVSTLELGDSALYLCASSLVNSGNYEQYFGPGTRLTVT.

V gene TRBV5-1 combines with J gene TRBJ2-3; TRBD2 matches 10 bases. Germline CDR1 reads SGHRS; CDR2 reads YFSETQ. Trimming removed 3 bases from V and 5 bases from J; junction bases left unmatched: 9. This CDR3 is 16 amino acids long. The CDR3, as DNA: TGCGCCAGCAGCTCCCCCAAGCGGGGGGGCAGAGATACGCAGTATTTT. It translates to CASSSPKRGGRDTQYF.

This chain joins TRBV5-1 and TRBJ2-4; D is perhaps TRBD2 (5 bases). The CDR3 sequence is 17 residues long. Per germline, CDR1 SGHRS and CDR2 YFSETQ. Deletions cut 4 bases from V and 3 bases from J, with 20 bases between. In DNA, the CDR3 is TGCGCCAGCAGCAACGGACTGCTGAGGTACGACAAAAACATTCAGTACTTC. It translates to CASSNGLLRYDKNIQYF.

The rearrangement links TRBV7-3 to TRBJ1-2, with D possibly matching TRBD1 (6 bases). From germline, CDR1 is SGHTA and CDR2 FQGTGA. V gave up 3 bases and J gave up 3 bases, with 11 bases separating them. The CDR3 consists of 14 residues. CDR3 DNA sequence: TGTGCCAGCAGCTTGGGAGGGGGAGACTATGGCTACACCTTC. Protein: CASSLGGGDYGYTF.

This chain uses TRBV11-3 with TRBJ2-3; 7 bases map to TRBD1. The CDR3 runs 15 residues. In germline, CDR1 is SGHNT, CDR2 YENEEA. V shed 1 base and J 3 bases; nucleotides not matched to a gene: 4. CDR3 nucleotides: TGTGCCAGCAGCTTAGGACAGGGACGGACAGATACGCAGTATTTT. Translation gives CASSLGQGRTDTQYF.

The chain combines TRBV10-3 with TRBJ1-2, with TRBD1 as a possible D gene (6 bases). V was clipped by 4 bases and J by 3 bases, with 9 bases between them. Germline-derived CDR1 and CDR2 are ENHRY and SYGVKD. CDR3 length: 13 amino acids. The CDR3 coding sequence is TGTGCCATCAGTGGACAGGAGCACTATGGCTACACCTTC. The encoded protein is CAISGQEHYGYTF.